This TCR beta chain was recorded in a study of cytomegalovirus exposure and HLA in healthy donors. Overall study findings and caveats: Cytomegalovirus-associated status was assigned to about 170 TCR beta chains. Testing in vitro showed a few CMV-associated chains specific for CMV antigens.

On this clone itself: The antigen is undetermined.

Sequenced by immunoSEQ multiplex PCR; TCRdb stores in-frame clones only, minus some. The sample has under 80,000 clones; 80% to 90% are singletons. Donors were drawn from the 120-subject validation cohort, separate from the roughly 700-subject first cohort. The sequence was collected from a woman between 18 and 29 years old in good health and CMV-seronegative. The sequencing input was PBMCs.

The DNA for the CDR3 is TGTGCCAGCAGTACCGACAGGGCGGCTACAGATACGCAGTATTTT. The encoded protein is CASSTDRAATDTQYF. The rearrangement joins TRBV27 to TRBJ2-3; 7 bases match TRBD1. The ends lost 5 bases at V and 3 bases at J; junction bases unmatched: 8. The CDR3 is made up of 15 amino acids. Germline lookup yields CDR1 MNHEY and CDR2 SMNVEV (reference sequence).